Shown below are 29 T cell receptor beta chains from a single sample sequenced in a study of identical twins. TCRdb itself ran the 5' RACE reads through MiXCR, one entry per CDR3 protein. The data hold around 280,000 distinct CDR3 sequences, with under 9.5% observed a single time. The sample was also linked to a second study, of yellow fever vaccine responses in identical twins.

The sample was memory (CD45RO+) T cells sorted from blood. The receptors stem from a woman aged 18-29 years in good health.

The chain combines TRBV4-1 with TRBJ2-3, with 9 bases that match TRBD1. This CDR3 is 16 amino acids long. V was clipped by 4 bases and J by 3 bases; unmatched bases: 8. Germline V gene sequence: CDR1 MGHRA, CDR2 YSYEKL. DNA of the CDR3: TGCGCCAGCAGCCGGGGGGGGACAGGGCCTACAGATACGCAGTATTTT. The encoded protein is CASSRGGTGPTDTQYF.

This clonotype was recorded at least ten times. The chain joins TRBV7-8 to TRBJ2-1, with no clear D. Germline loops: CDR1 SGHVS, CDR2 FQNEAQ. The CDR3 has 15 residues. The V and J ends lost 3 bases and 2 bases respectively, with 11 bases between them. CDR3 sequence (DNA): TGTGCCAGCAGCTTGAGGTTTGAGACCTACAATGAGCAGTTCTTC. Its translation: CASSLRFETYNEQFF. The full variable domain, with the rest looked up from reference TRBV7-8 and TRBJ2-1, is GAGVSQSPRYKVAKRGQDVALRCDPISGHVSLFWYQQALGQGPEFLTYFQNEAQLDKSGLPSDRFFAERPEGSVSTLKIQRTQQEDSAVYLCASSLRFETYNEQFFGPGTRLTVL.

Many counts were recorded for this clonotype. This rearrangement joins TRBV20-1 to TRBJ2-2; 7 bases line up with TRBD2. CDR1 and CDR2 (germline): DFQATT, SNEGSKA (reference sequence). The CDR3 loop spans 16 amino acids. V was clipped by 2 bases and J by 5 bases; unmatched bases: 11. This CDR3 reads CSARMWSSGETGELFF. The CDR3 region has the DNA TGCAGTGCTAGAATGTGGTCTAGCGGTGAGACCGGGGAGCTGTTTTTT.

This clonotype was counted only a few times. The gene calls are TRBV12-3 or TRBV12-4 and TRBJ2-3; 8 nucleotides match TRBD2. The J segment lost 5 bases and the V segment lost 7 bases, leaving 14 bases of the junction unmatched. This CDR3 region has 16 residues. For the CDR3, the DNA is TGTGCCAGCAAGCCGCAAGCGGGGGCAGGGTTAGATACGCAGTATTTT. Its protein product is CASKPQAGAGLDTQYF.

The table lists this clonotype with a few counts. The chain employs TRBV5-5 and TRBJ2-2; the match to TRBD2 covers 13 bases. Per germline, CDR1 SGHKS and CDR2 YYEKEE (reference sequence). This CDR3 is 17 amino acids long. J lost 0 bases, V lost 3 bases, and 2 bases had no gene match. The CDR3 loop reads CASSSGLAGSNTGELFF. The CDR3, as DNA: TGTGCCAGCAGCTCGGGACTAGCGGGGTCGAACACCGGGGAGCTGTTTTTT.

In this sample, this clonotype turned up many times. This chain joins TRBV12-3 or TRBV12-4 and TRBJ2-1; TRBD2 aligns across 11 bases. The CDR3 is 13 residues long. With V trimmed by 6 bases and J by 9 bases, 4 bases remained unmatched. CDR3 coding DNA: TGTGCCAGCAGACTAGCGGGAGAGGGTGAGCAGTTCTTC. This gives the protein CASRLAGEGEQFF.

This clonotype was recorded a few times. The chain recombines TRBV27 with TRBJ2-1; tentatively, D is TRBD2 (6 bases). V lost 8 bases and J lost 7, with 21 bases in between. The CDR3 spans 15 residues. Looked up from germline, CDR1 is MNHEY and CDR2 is SMNVEV (reference sequence). As DNA, the CDR3 is TGTGCCAGCGGGGCGGGGTATCTTAGGGAGAATGAGCAGTTCTTC. The encoded protein is CASGAGYLRENEQFF.

The V call is TRBV7-7, the J call TRBJ2-7; 7 bases fit TRBD2. Germline V lookup: CDR1 SSHAT, CDR2 FNYEAQ (reference sequence). CDR3 length equals 12 residues. Trimming removed 5 bases from V and 3 bases from J; junction bases left unmatched: 1. The DNA of the CDR3 is TGTGCCAGCAGCCCGGGGGGCTACGAGCAGTACTTC. This codes for CASSPGGYEQYF. Drawing the rest from reference TRBV7-7 and TRBJ2-7, the complete variable domain is GAGVSQSPRYKVTKRGQDVTLRCDPISSHATLYWYQQALGQGPEFLTYFNYEAQPDKSGLPSDRFSAERPEGSISTLTIQRTEQRDSAMYRCASSPGGYEQYFGPGTRLTVT.

This clonotype was counted a few times. The chain employs TRBV20-1 and TRBJ2-4, with D tentatively TRBD2 (6 bases). The CDR3 loop spans 15 amino acids. Trimming took off 1 base at V and 0 bases at J, with 10 bases between the two ends. Germline loops: CDR1 DFQATT, CDR2 SNEGSKA (reference sequence). In nucleotides, the CDR3 is TGCAGTGCTAGAGTGGGAGGCTTAGCCAAAAACATTCAGTACTTC. This sequence encodes CSARVGGLAKNIQYF.

The rearrangement joins TRBV28 to TRBJ1-5, with D uncertain. The germline V gene has CDR1 MDHEN and CDR2 SYDVKM. V was shortened by 3 bases and J by 1 base, with 10 bases between the two germline ends. The CDR3 totals 15 residues. The CDR3 DNA is TGTGCCAGCAGTTTCTGGGATTGGAGCAATCAGCCCCAGCATTTT. Translating it yields CASSFWDWSNQPQHF. Combining the CDR3 with reference TRBV28 and TRBJ1-5 gives the whole variable domain DVKVTQSSRYLVKRTGEKVFLECVQDMDHENMFWYRQDPGLGLRLIYFSYDVKMKEKGDIPEGYSVSREKKERFSLILESASTNQTSMYLCASSFWDWSNQPQHFGDGTRLSIL.

The chain joins TRBV11-2 to TRBJ1-5, with no clear D. Trimming stripped 0 bases from V and 6 bases from J, with 9 bases between. This CDR3 comprises 14 residues. Per germline, CDR1 SGHAT and CDR2 FQNNGV. The CDR3 bases are TGTGCCAGCAGCTTAGATATAAGTAGTCAGCCCCAGCATTTT. As protein: CASSLDISSQPQHF.

There are many counts of this clonotype. V is TRBV7-7 and J is TRBJ2-1, with 7 bases aligning to TRBD1. CDR1 is SSHAT, CDR2 FNYEAQ, per germline (reference sequence). CDR3 size: 15 residues. Trimming at V came to 1 base and at J to 9 bases, leaving 9 bases not matched to a gene. CDR3 sequence: CASSLGLRGPGEQFF. The CDR3 nucleotides read TGTGCCAGCAGCTTAGGGCTAAGGGGGCCCGGTGAGCAGTTCTTC.

This clonotype was counted many times. This chain connects TRBV12-3 or TRBV12-4 to TRBJ1-5; TRBD1 matches 7 bases. The J segment lost 6 bases and the V segment lost 5 bases, leaving 10 bases of the junction unmatched. This CDR3 has 15 amino acids. In DNA form, the CDR3 reads TGTGCCAGCAGTCCCGGGCAGGGGGGGAGTCAGCCCCAGCATTTT. Encoded protein: CASSPGQGGSQPQHF.

There are many counts of this clonotype. The rearrangement links TRBV12-3 or TRBV12-4 to TRBJ2-3, with TRBD2 identical over 10 bases. The CDR3 spans 15 residues. The junction had 10 bases not matched to a gene; V was cut back by 8 bases and J by 5 bases. CDR3 amino acids: CASGPLAGALDTQYF. The CDR3 nucleotides read TGTGCCAGCGGGCCGCTAGCGGGAGCTTTAGATACGCAGTATTTT.

This clonotype showed up many times. The rearrangement links TRBV7-9 to TRBJ2-1; D not resolved. CDR1 is SEHNR, CDR2 FQNEAQ, per germline (reference sequence). V was shortened by 1 base and J by 6 bases, with 7 bases between the two germline ends. The CDR3 loop spans 13 amino acids. CDR3 coding DNA: TGTGCCAGCAGCTTAGGGAATAGCAATGAGCAGTTCTTC. It specifies CASSLGNSNEQFF.

In this sample, this clonotype turned up a few times. The V gene is TRBV11-2, the J gene TRBJ2-5; TRBD2 agrees at 14 bases. From germline, CDR1 is SGHAT and CDR2 FQNNGV. The V and J ends lost 5 bases and 1 base, in that order; junction bases with no gene match: 15. This CDR3 spans 20 amino acids. CDR3 residues: CASSPPSFGLAGGPQETQYF. The CDR3 DNA reads as TGTGCCAGCAGCCCCCCCTCTTTCGGACTAGCGGGAGGTCCCCAAGAGACCCAGTACTTC.

This clonotype showed up just a few times. The rearrangement uses TRBV10-1 and TRBJ1-6; the match to TRBD1 covers 8 bases. Germline V gene data show CDR1 as WNHNN and CDR2 as SYGVQD (reference sequence). The CDR3 runs 15 residues. The ends lost 3 bases at V and 14 bases at J; junction bases unmatched: 12. The CDR3 spells CASSDPGQGKDSLHF. In DNA form, the CDR3 reads TGCGCCAGCAGTGACCCCGGACAGGGAAAGGATTCCCTCCACTTT.

The chain has TRBV4-2 and TRBJ1-5; D unclear. Germline lookup yields CDR1 LGHNA and CDR2 YNFKEQ. CDR3 length equals 14 residues. The V end lost 3 bases, the J end lost 3 bases, and 9 bases lay between the germline ends. The CDR3: CASSQDLPNQPQHF. DNA for the CDR3: TGTGCCAGCAGCCAGGACCTCCCCAATCAGCCCCAGCATTTT.

This clonotype was recorded many times. The V and J genes are TRBV25-1 and TRBJ2-2; the D gene is possibly TRBD2 (5 bases). Trimming left V 1 base short and J 3 bases short, with 21 bases between. CDR3 length equals 19 residues. CDR1 MGHDK and CDR2 SYGVNS come from the germline V gene. The CDR3 DNA is TGTGCCAGCAGTGAATCCGAGGGCCAAATACGCGCTTACACCGGGGAGCTGTTTTTT. This translates into CASSESEGQIRAYTGELFF.

In this sample, this clonotype turned up many times. J is TRBJ2-1 and V is TRBV2, with a possible D match to TRBD2 (5 bases). The germline CDR1 and CDR2 sequences are SNHLY and FYNNEI. The length of the CDR3 is 13 residues. V gave up 4 bases and J gave up 7 bases, with 11 bases separating them. CDR3 protein: CASSGASWNEQFF. The DNA for the CDR3 is TGTGCCAGCAGTGGAGCTAGCTGGAATGAGCAGTTCTTC.

This clonotype was seen many times. This sequence joins TRBV5-1 and TRBJ2-1; D is possibly TRBD2 (6 bases). Germline-derived CDR1 and CDR2 are SGHRS and YFSETQ. The CDR3 runs 15 residues. Trimming shortened V by 0 bases and J by 4 bases, and 11 bases separated the two germline ends. The CDR3 region has the DNA TGCGCCAGCAGCTTGGGTGGCGGGGAGTACAATGAGCAGTTCTTC. Amino acid sequence: CASSLGGGEYNEQFF. Variable domain in full (rest from reference TRBV5-1 and TRBJ2-1): KAGVTQTPRYLIKTRGQQVTLSCSPISGHRSVSWYQQTPGQGLQFLFEYFSETQRNKGNFPGRFSGRQFSNSRSEMNVSTLELGDSALYLCASSLGGGEYNEQFFGPGTRLTVL.

The CDR3 DNA reads as TGTGCCAGCAGCCAAGATCTGGGGGCAGCCTTTGGTTCACCCCTCCACTTT. Translating gives CASSQDLGAAFGSPLHF. The chain couples TRBV3-1 to TRBJ1-6; D might be TRBD1 (6 bases). The V end lost 0 bases, the J end lost 9 bases, and 18 bases lay between the germline ends. There are 17 residues in the CDR3. Germline loops: CDR1 LGHDT, CDR2 YNNKEL (reference sequence).

This clonotype was observed many times. The chain is built from TRBV28 and TRBJ2-1, with D possibly TRBD1 on 6 matching bases. The CDR3 length is 17 residues. Trimming cost V 2 bases and J 1 base, with 15 bases left between them. Germline assignment: CDR1 MDHEN and CDR2 SYDVKM. The CDR3 DNA is TGTGCCAGCAGTTTAGCGCCAGGGGTCCCTTCCTACAATGAGCAGTTCTTC. Protein product: CASSLAPGVPSYNEQFF.

In regard to this clonotype: Germline is not matched at one junction end, which may reflect a read error. This rearrangement joins TRBV20-1 to TRBJ2-1, with D maybe TRBD2 (6 bases). CDR3 length equals 17 residues. In germline, CDR1 is DFQATT, CDR2 SNEGSKA (reference sequence). CDR3 amino acids: CSARDRRDESSYNEQFF. Here the CDR3 DNA reads TGCAGCGCTAGAGATCGGAGGGACGAGTCCTCCTACAATGAGCAGTTCTTC.

This clonotype has at least ten counts. The chain carries TRBV5-1 and TRBJ2-1; a weak D match, TRBD1 (5 bases). Germline-derived CDR1 and CDR2 are SGHRS and YFSETQ. V lost 0 bases and J 9 bases, leaving 10 bases between the germline ends. The CDR3 is 13 residues long. The CDR3 spells CASSLVQGGEQFF. The CDR3 coding sequence is TGCGCCAGCAGCTTGGTTCAGGGCGGTGAGCAGTTCTTC.

Regarding this clonotype: This may come from a read error, since a much larger clone is one base off. The rearrangement joins TRBV4-2 to TRBJ1-3; 7 bases match TRBD1. This CDR3 is 14 amino acids long. Germline V lookup: CDR1 LGHNA, CDR2 YNFKEQ. The CDR3 reads CAGSQGGPGNTIYF. Written as DNA, the CDR3 is TGTGCCGGCAGCCAAGGGGGCCCCGGAAACACCATATATTTT.

The chain couples TRBV6-5 to TRBJ1-2; 7 bases are a match to TRBD1. The CDR3 runs 16 residues. Trimming took 0 bases from V and 8 from J; bases not matched to a gene: 12. Germline CDR1 and CDR2: MNHEY and SVGAGI. CDR3 sequence (DNA): TGTGCCAGCAGTTACTCGATTTGGCAGGGGGATCGAGGCTACACCTTC. Residues: CASSYSIWQGDRGYTF.

This clonotype has only a few counts. The chain combines TRBV6-6 with TRBJ2-5; D is perhaps TRBD1 (6 bases). Germline V gene data show CDR1 as MNHNY and CDR2 as SVGAGI (reference sequence). CDR3 size: 13 residues. V was clipped by 4 bases and J by 13 bases, with 19 bases between them. CDR3 nucleotide sequence: TGTGCCAGCAGTTTCCCGGGACAAGGTTCTCCGTACTTC. Its protein is CASSFPGQGSPYF.

There are a few counts of this clonotype. The genes are TRBV6-1 and TRBJ2-1; D possibly corresponds to TRBD1 (6 bases). The ends were cut back, 6 bases at V and 6 bases at J, with 21 bases in the middle. The CDR3 runs 16 residues. Germline V gene sequence: CDR1 MNHNS, CDR2 SASEGT. DNA for the CDR3: TGTGCCAGCAGAGGGTCAGGGGACGCCAGGGGCAATGAGCAGTTCTTC. Translated: CASRGSGDARGNEQFF.